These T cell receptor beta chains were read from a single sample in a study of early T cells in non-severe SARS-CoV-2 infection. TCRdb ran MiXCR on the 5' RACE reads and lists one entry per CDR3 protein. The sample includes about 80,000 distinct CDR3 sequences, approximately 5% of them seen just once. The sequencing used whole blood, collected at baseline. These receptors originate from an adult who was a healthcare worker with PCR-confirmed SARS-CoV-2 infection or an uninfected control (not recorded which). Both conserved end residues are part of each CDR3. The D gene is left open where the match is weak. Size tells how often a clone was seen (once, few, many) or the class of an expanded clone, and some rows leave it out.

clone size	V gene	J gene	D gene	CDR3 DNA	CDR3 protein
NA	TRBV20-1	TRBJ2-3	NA	TGCAGTGCTAGAGAAGGTCGGAGCCGATTAGATACGCAGTATTTT	CSAREGRSRLDTQYF
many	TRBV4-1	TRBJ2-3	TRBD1	TGCGCCAGCAGCTCCGGGACAGGACACACAGATACGCAGTATTTT	CASSSGTGHTDTQYF
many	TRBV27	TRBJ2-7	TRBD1	TGTGCCAGCAGGCCGACAGGGGGCGGGAACGAGCAGTACTTC	CASRPTGGGNEQYF
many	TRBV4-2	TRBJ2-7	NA	TGTGCCAGCAGCCAAGATCTTGAGGGCTACGAGCAGTACTTC	CASSQDLEGYEQYF
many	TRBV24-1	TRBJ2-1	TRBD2	TGTGCCACCAGTGATGGGACTAGCGGGAGGTCCTACAATGAGCAGTTCTTC	CATSDGTSGRSYNEQFF
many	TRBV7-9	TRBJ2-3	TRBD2	TGTGCCAGCAGCGCACCCCCTAGCGGGAGTTGGTATACGCAGTATTTT	CASSAPPSGSWYTQYF
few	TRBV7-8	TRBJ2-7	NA	TGTGCCAGCAGCCCCCTCGGTACCTCCACCTACGAGCAGTACTTC	CASSPLGTSTYEQYF
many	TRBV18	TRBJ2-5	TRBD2	TGTGCCAGCTCACCACGCGGGACTAGCGGGAGGGCCTCCCAGTACTTC	CASSPRGTSGRASQYF
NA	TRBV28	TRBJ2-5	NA	TGTGCCAGCAGATTGGGGTCCGGCAGAACAGAGACCCAGTACTTC	CASRLGSGRTETQYF
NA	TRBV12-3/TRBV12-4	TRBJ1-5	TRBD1	TGTGCCAGCAGTTCGGGGGACAGCTATAGCAATCAGCCCCAGCATTTT	CASSSGDSYSNQPQHF
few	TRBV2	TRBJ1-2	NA	TGTGCCAGAGGCCCGGATGATATGAGAAACTATGGCTACACCTTC	CARGPDDMRNYGYTF
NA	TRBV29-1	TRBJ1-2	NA	TGCGGCGTTCTTTCTGGCTACACCTTC	CGVLSGYTF
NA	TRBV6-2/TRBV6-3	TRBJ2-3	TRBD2	TGTGCCAGCAGCCGGGGACTAGCGGGAGGTTCAGATACGCAGTATTTT	CASSRGLAGGSDTQYF
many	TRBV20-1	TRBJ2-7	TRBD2	TGCAGTGCTAGAGAGGGGGCTAGCGGGAGACGTTCGTACGAGCAGTACTTC	CSAREGASGRRSYEQYF
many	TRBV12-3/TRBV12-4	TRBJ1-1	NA	TGTGCCAGCAGTTTGATGTTGGCAGCTGAAGCTTTCTTT	CASSLMLAAEAFF
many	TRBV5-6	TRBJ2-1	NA	TGTGCCAGCAGCTTGATCACTGACTACAATGAGCAGTTCTTC	CASSLITDYNEQFF
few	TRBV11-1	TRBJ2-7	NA	TGTGCCAGCAGCAAGAAGCAGGGCAGATCCTACGAGCAGTACTTC	CASSKKQGRSYEQYF
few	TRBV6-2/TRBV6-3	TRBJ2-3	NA	TGTGCCAGCAGTTGGACGGGTGCAGGAGCAGATACGCAGTATTTT	CASSWTGAGADTQYF
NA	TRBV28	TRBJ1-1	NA	TGTGCCAGCAGGGGTCGGGGAGCTTTCTTT	CASRGRGAFF
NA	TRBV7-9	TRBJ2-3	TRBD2	TGTGCCAGCAGCTCCGGGACTAGCTTCACAGATACGCAGTATTTT	CASSSGTSFTDTQYF
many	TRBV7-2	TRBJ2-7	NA	TGTGCCAGCAGCCAGGGACCCGGCTACGAGCAGTACTTC	CASSQGPGYEQYF
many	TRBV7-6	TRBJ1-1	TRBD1	TGTGCCAGCAGCGCAACAGGGGACACTGAAGCTTTCTTT	CASSATGDTEAFF
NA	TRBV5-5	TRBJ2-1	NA	TGTGCCAGCAGCCGGGAACAGGTTTTTGGGGTCTATGAGCAGTTCTTC	CASSREQVFGVYEQFF
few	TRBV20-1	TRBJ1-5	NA	TGCAGTGCTCGCGAGACAGCGATCAATCAGCCCCAGCATTTT	CSARETAINQPQHF
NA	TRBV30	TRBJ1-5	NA	TGTGCCTGGAGTGGCGGCAGGGACAATCAGCCCCAGCATTTT	CAWSGGRDNQPQHF
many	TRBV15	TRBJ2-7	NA	TGTGCCACCAGCAGAGATCGGGTGGTCCACGAGCAGTACTTC	CATSRDRVVHEQYF
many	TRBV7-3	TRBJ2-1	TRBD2	TGTGCCAGCAGCCTACTTCCGGGGAGGGCCCCTCACAATGAGCAGTTCTTC	CASSLLPGRAPHNEQFF
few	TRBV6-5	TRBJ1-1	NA	TGTGCCAGCAGTTACTCTTGGGAGCACACTGAAGCTTTCTTT	CASSYSWEHTEAFF
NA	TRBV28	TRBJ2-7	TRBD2	TGTGCCAGCAGCCTCCCCCCTACTAGCGGGGACTCCTACGAGCAGTACTTC	CASSLPPTSGDSYEQYF
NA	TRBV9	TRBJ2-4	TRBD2	TGTGCCAGCAGCGAGCCGGCTAGCGGTGATAATAAAAACATTCAGTACTTC	CASSEPASGDNKNIQYF
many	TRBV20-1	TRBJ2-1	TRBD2	TGCAGTGCTAGAGATCGAACTAGCGGGAGGGTTGAGCAGTTCTTC	CSARDRTSGRVEQFF
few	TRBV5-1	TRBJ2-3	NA	TGCGCCAGCAGCTTAACGGTCACAGATACGCAGTATTTT	CASSLTVTDTQYF
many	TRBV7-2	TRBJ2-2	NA	TGTGCCAGCAAAGATGGGGGGACGAACACCGGGGAGCTGTTTTTT	CASKDGGTNTGELFF
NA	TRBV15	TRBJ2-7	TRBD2	TGTGCCACCAGCAGCGACGCCGGACTAGTATCCTACGAGCAGTACTTC	CATSSDAGLVSYEQYF
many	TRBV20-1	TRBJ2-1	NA	TGCAGTGCTACCCGCTTTGGACAGAGTCTCTCTAATGAGCAGTTCTTC	CSATRFGQSLSNEQFF
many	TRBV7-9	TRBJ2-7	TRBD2	TGTGCCAGCAGCTTGGGGACTAGCGCATCCTACGAGCAGTACTTC	CASSLGTSASYEQYF
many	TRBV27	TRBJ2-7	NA	TGTGCCAGCAGTAAGTGGGAAACCTACGAGCAGTACTTC	CASSKWETYEQYF
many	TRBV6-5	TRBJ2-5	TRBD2	TGTGCCAGCAGTTTTCAAGCGGGAAGCCAAGAGACCCAGTACTTC	CASSFQAGSQETQYF
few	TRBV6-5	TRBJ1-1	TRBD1	TGTGCCAGCAGTTACTCGACAGGGGGCTGGACTGAAGCTTTCTTT	CASSYSTGGWTEAFF
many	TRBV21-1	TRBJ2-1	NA	TGTGCCAGCAGCAAAGCGCGTTGGAGGCGGTACAATGAGCAGTTCTTC	CASSKARWRRYNEQFF
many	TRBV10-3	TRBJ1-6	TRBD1	TGTGCCATCAGTGGGGGACAGAGGACCGATTCACCCCTCCACTTT	CAISGGQRTDSPLHF
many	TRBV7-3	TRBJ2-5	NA	TGTGCCAGCAGCTTAAAGGGACCCAGGGGCCAAGAGACCCAGTACTTC	CASSLKGPRGQETQYF
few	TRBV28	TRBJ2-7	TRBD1	TGTGCCAGCGGGCCGCCCAGGGGGAGACCCTACGAGCAGTACTTC	CASGPPRGRPYEQYF
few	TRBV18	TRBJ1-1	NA	TGTGCCAGCTCACTCAGCTCCAATCCGAACACTGAAGCTTTCTTT	CASSLSSNPNTEAFF
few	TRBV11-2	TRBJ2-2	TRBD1	TGTGCCAGCAGCTTCGGGACAGGGAGCACCGGGGAGCTGTTTTTT	CASSFGTGSTGELFF
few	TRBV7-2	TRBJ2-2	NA	TGTGCCAGCAGCTCTGGCTCGGGGACGGCCGGGGAGCTGTTTTTT	CASSSGSGTAGELFF
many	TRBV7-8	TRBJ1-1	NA	TGTGCCAGCAGCTTAGTGGAGATCATGAACACTGAAGCTTTCTTT	CASSLVEIMNTEAFF
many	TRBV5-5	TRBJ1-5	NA	TGTGCCAGCAGCTTGGAACAGGACAATCAGCCCCAGCATTTT	CASSLEQDNQPQHF
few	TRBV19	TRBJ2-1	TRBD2	TGTGCCAGTAGTATAATCGGGACTAGCGGGACCGGAGGAGAGCAGTTCTTC	CASSIIGTSGTGGEQFF
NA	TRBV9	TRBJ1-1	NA	TGTGCCAGCACGACAGGTCCGTCGAACACTGAAGCTTTCTTT	CASTTGPSNTEAFF
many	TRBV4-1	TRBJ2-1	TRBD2	TGCGCCAGCAGCCAACAACCGGGACTAGCGGACAATGAGCAGTTCTTC	CASSQQPGLADNEQFF
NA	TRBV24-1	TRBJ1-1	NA	TGTGCCACCAGTGATCCCCGGGACACCTCGGGCACTGAAGCTTTCTTT	CATSDPRDTSGTEAFF
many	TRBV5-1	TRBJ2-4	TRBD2	TGCGCCAGCAGCTCCGGGACTAGCGGAGTAAACATTCAGTACTTC	CASSSGTSGVNIQYF
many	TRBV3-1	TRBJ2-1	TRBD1	TGTGCCAGCAGCCTTCTCGGGACAGGAGGCAATGAGCAGTTCTTC	CASSLLGTGGNEQFF
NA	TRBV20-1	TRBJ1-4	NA	TGCAGTGCTAAAAGGGACGGACGAAATGAAAAACTGTTTTTT	CSAKRDGRNEKLFF